These T cell receptor beta chains were read from a single sample in a study of blood T cells in healthy people across ages. TCRdb ran MiXCR on the 5' RACE reads and lists one entry per CDR3 protein. The table has around 1,800,000 distinct CDR3 sequences, about two fifths seen once. The sequencing input was blood. These receptors were taken from a human donor in good health. CDR3s include the opening cysteine and the closing phenylalanine or tryptophan. A D gene is named only where the DNA matches it firmly. Size values are once, few and many counts, or a class for expanded clones, and some rows have none.

clone size: once; D gene: NA; V gene: TRBV7-9; J gene: TRBJ2-6; CDR3 DNA: TGTGCCAGCAGCTCCCAAATTTCTGGGGCCAACGTCCTGACTTTC; CDR3 protein: CASSSQISGANVLTF
clone size: few; D gene: TRBD1; V gene: TRBV20-1; J gene: TRBJ1-1; CDR3 DNA: TGCAGTGCTAGAGGAGGCAGGGGGACTGAAGCTTTCTTT; CDR3 protein: CSARGGRGTEAFF
clone size: NA; D gene: TRBD2; V gene: TRBV4-1; J gene: TRBJ2-1; CDR3 DNA: TGCGCCAGCAGCCAAGTTGTGGGAGCGGGGGACAATGAGCAGTTCTTC; CDR3 protein: CASSQVVGAGDNEQFF
clone size: few; D gene: NA; V gene: TRBV7-3; J gene: TRBJ2-3; CDR3 DNA: TGTGCCAGCAGCCCTCAGGCGACAGGCGATACGCAGTATTTT; CDR3 protein: CASSPQATGDTQYF
clone size: NA; D gene: NA; V gene: TRBV28; J gene: TRBJ2-3; CDR3 DNA: TGTGCCAGCAGTTTGAATCAGGGTCGGGGGTTCACAGATACGCAGTATTTT; CDR3 protein: CASSLNQGRGFTDTQYF
clone size: NA; D gene: NA; V gene: TRBV7-3; J gene: TRBJ2-1; CDR3 DNA: TGTGCCAGCAGCCAAACCGCACAGGGAGGTGAGCAGTTCTTC; CDR3 protein: CASSQTAQGGEQFF
clone size: NA; D gene: TRBD1; V gene: TRBV4-2; J gene: TRBJ2-1; CDR3 DNA: TGTGCCAGCTGCCAAGGCTCGGACAGGAAGTACAATGAGCAGTTCTTC; CDR3 protein: CASCQGSDRKYNEQFF
clone size: few; D gene: NA; V gene: TRBV27; J gene: TRBJ2-7; CDR3 DNA: TGTGCCAGCAGTTTATTAAGTAGTACGGTCGAGCAGTACTTC; CDR3 protein: CASSLLSSTVEQYF
clone size: NA; D gene: TRBD2; V gene: TRBV7-2; J gene: TRBJ2-1; CDR3 DNA: TGTGCCAGCAGCTTCCGGACTAGCGGGAATTTGGAGCAGTTCTTC; CDR3 protein: CASSFRTSGNLEQFF
clone size: few; D gene: NA; V gene: TRBV20-1; J gene: TRBJ1-5; CDR3 DNA: TGCAGTGCTCCTGACCAGACTTCCAACAATCAGCCCCAGCATTTT; CDR3 protein: CSAPDQTSNNQPQHF
clone size: NA; D gene: NA; V gene: TRBV7-2; J gene: TRBJ1-5; CDR3 DNA: TGTGCCAGCAGCTTAGCGAGGCAGAATCAGCCCCAGCATTTT; CDR3 protein: CASSLARQNQPQHF
clone size: few; D gene: TRBD1; V gene: TRBV6-5; J gene: TRBJ1-4; CDR3 DNA: TGTGCCAGCAGTTACTCCCCAGGGGGTCAGGAAAAACTGTTTTTT; CDR3 protein: CASSYSPGGQEKLFF
clone size: few; D gene: TRBD1; V gene: TRBV7-9; J gene: TRBJ1-2; CDR3 DNA: TGTGCCAGCAGCTTAGGCCCGGACAGGTGGCGTGGCTACACCTTC; CDR3 protein: CASSLGPDRWRGYTF
clone size: few; D gene: TRBD2; V gene: TRBV20-1; J gene: TRBJ2-7; CDR3 DNA: TGCAGTGCTAGACGACTAGCGGGGGACACCTACGAGCAGTACTTC; CDR3 protein: CSARRLAGDTYEQYF
clone size: NA; D gene: TRBD1; V gene: TRBV20-1; J gene: TRBJ2-2; CDR3 DNA: TGCAGTGCTAGGGGACAGACGAACACCGGGGAGCTGTTTTTT; CDR3 protein: CSARGQTNTGELFF
clone size: few; D gene: NA; V gene: TRBV5-1; J gene: TRBJ2-3; CDR3 DNA: TGCGCCAGCAGGGGCCGGGGTATCACAGATACGCAGTATTTT; CDR3 protein: CASRGRGITDTQYF
clone size: NA; D gene: TRBD1; V gene: TRBV11-1; J gene: TRBJ2-7; CDR3 DNA: TGTGTCAGCAGCTTAGCGTACTATTCTTGGGACAGGACTACCCAGGGCTACGAGCAGTACTTC; CDR3 protein: CVSSLAYYSWDRTTQGYEQYF
clone size: NA; D gene: NA; V gene: TRBV12-3/TRBV12-4; J gene: TRBJ2-5; CDR3 DNA: TGTGCCAGCAGTTTAGATTACGGCGGTTGGAAGTACTTC; CDR3 protein: CASSLDYGGWKYF
clone size: once; D gene: NA; V gene: TRBV6-2/TRBV6-3; J gene: TRBJ1-5; CDR3 DNA: TGTGCCAGCAGTACCTACAGGGATGGTCAGCCCCAGCATTTT; CDR3 protein: CASSTYRDGQPQHF
clone size: NA; D gene: TRBD2; V gene: TRBV7-9; J gene: TRBJ2-3; CDR3 DNA: TGTGCCAGCAGCATGCCAGGGACTAGCGCGAGTACGCAGTATTTT; CDR3 protein: CASSMPGTSASTQYF
clone size: few; D gene: NA; V gene: TRBV4-3; J gene: TRBJ1-2; CDR3 DNA: TGCGCCAGCAGCCAAGTTGTCGGTTATGGCTACACCTTC; CDR3 protein: CASSQVVGYGYTF
clone size: NA; D gene: NA; V gene: TRBV7-9; J gene: TRBJ2-1; CDR3 DNA: TGTGCCAGCAGCCCGGAGCCAGGGATAGATGATGAGCAGTTCTTC; CDR3 protein: CASSPEPGIDDEQFF
clone size: once; D gene: TRBD1; V gene: TRBV30; J gene: TRBJ1-2; CDR3 DNA: TGTGCCTGGCTGACAGGGGGCTTTGGCTACACCTTC; CDR3 protein: CAWLTGGFGYTF
clone size: NA; D gene: NA; V gene: TRBV7-8; J gene: TRBJ1-1; CDR3 DNA: TGTGCCAGCAGCCCGGCCGAGTACACTGAAGCTTTCTTT; CDR3 protein: CASSPAEYTEAFF
clone size: few; D gene: TRBD1; V gene: TRBV5-1; J gene: TRBJ1-2; CDR3 DNA: TGCGCCAGCAGCTTGGAACAGGGGAACTACTATGGCTACACCTTC; CDR3 protein: CASSLEQGNYYGYTF
clone size: NA; D gene: TRBD1; V gene: TRBV10-3; J gene: TRBJ2-7; CDR3 DNA: TGTGCCATCAGTGAGTCAAGGGCAGGGGGCTACGAGCAGTACTTC; CDR3 protein: CAISESRAGGYEQYF
clone size: NA; D gene: NA; V gene: TRBV6-5; J gene: TRBJ2-3; CDR3 DNA: TGTGCCAGCAGTTACTCGAGCGGTCGCGATACGCAGTATTTT; CDR3 protein: CASSYSSGRDTQYF
clone size: many; D gene: NA; V gene: TRBV4-3; J gene: TRBJ2-1; CDR3 DNA: TGCGCCAGCAGCCAAGACGTCGGCTACAATGAGCAGTTCTTC; CDR3 protein: CASSQDVGYNEQFF